Here is one T cell receptor beta chain with its context. Its antigen is unknown. Within the sample, other DNA sequences also encode this same CDR3. The PCR made use of 60 Vbeta and 13 Jbeta primers. Study processing details: An analysis that came later counted some 85 million unique TCR beta chains, 9 million to 12 million shared. TCRdb's copy holds only in-frame clones and misses some; the assay was immunoSEQ multiplex PCR. V, J and clone size are those of that table, while D and trimming were read from the DNA. This repertoire shows 100,000 to 150,000 clones, about 9.2% found once; its top ten account for 6.5% to 8.5%. These data belong to a study of cytomegalovirus exposure and HLA in healthy donors. From germline, CDR1 is MNHEY and CDR2 SMNVEV (reference sequence). CDR3 size: 13 residues. The V and J ends lost 2 bases and 5 bases respectively, with 9 bases between them. Study-level points and caveats: Later analysis associated a missense DCLRE1C variant with TCR beta V- and J-gene trimming.

The genes are TRBV27 and TRBJ1-1; no definite D call. The sequence came from a woman aged 35 to 49 in good health and CMV-seropositive. Sequenced: PBMCs. The chain's CDR3 is CASSLRGSTEAFF. The CDR3 DNA reads as TGTGCCAGCAGTTTACGAGGGTCGACTGAAGCTTTCTTT.